The source of this TCR beta chain is a study of blood T cell repertoires in COVID-19. For the study at large: COVID-19 samples collected from the United States, Italy and Spain covered acute and convalescent phases. Sources were T cells, B-cell-depleted T cells, or PBMCs; the material itself was cDNA or gDNA.

Authors' data handling: Counts of nucleated cells, estimated from reference gene primer amplification, were obtained. Data came from immunoSEQ multiplex PCR; TCRdb stores just in-frame clones and leaves some out. That table furnishes V, J and clone size, whereas the DNA furnished D and trimming. The data hold 250,000 to 300,000 clones, with about nine tenths observed a single time. The Seattle patients joined while their infection was active and were tracked longitudinally afterward. Trimming took 3 bases from V and 0 from J, leaving 6 bases between them. CDR1 and CDR2 (germline): ENHRY, SYGVKD. The CDR3 has 14 residues.

The chain carries TRBV10-3 and TRBJ1-5; D is ambiguous. The origin of this receptor is a woman younger than 45 with COVID-19, enrolled during active disease. The sequencing sample was made of peripheral blood. CDR3: CAISESFSNQPQHF. The CDR3 DNA is TGTGCCATCAGTGAATCTTTTAGCAATCAGCCCCAGCATTTT.